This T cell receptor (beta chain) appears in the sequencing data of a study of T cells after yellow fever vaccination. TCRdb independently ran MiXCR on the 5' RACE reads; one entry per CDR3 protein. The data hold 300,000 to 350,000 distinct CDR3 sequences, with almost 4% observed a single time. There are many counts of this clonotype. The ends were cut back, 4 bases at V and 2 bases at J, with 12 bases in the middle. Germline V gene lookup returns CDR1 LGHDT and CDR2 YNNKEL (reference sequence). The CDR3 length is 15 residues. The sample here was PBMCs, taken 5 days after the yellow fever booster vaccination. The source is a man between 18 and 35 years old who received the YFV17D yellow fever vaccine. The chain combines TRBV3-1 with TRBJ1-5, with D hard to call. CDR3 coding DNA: TGTGCCAGCAGCCCAGAGAACGGGGGCAATCAGCCCCAGCATTTT. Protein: CASSPENGGNQPQHF.